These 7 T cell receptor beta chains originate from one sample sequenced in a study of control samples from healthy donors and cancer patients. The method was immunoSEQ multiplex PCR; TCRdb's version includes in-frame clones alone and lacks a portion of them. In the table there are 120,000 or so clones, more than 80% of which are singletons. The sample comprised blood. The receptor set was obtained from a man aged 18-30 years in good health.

CDR3 loop: CASTTGQGAYGELFF. The DNA for the CDR3 is TGTGCCAGCACCACGGGACAGGGGGCGTACGGGGAGCTGTTTTTT. The chain recombines TRBV5-4 with TRBJ2-2; 12 bases agree with TRBD1. The CDR3 consists of 15 residues. Germline trimming cut 6 bases from V and 7 bases from J; bases unmatched to any gene: 7. Germline CDR1 and CDR2: SGHNT and YYREEE (reference sequence). The variable domain in full, completed from reference TRBV5-4 and TRBJ2-2, reads ETGVTQSPTHLIKTRGQQVTLRCSSQSGHNTVSWYQQALGQGPQFIFQYYREEENGRGNFPPRFSGLQFPNYSSELNVNALELDDSALYLCASTTGQGAYGELFFGEGSRLTVL.

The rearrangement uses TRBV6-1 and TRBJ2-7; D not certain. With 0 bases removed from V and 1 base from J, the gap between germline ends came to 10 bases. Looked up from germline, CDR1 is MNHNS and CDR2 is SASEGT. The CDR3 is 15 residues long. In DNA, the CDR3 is TGTGCCAGCAGTGAAGCGGTCGGACCTTCCTACGAGCAGTACGTC. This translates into CASSEAVGPSYEQYV.

The CDR3 bases are TGTGCCAGCAGCCCCCAACTCACCGGGGAGCTGTTTTTT. As protein: CASSPQLTGELFF. The rearrangement joins TRBV7-2 to TRBJ2-2; D is uncertain. The CDR3 runs to 13 residues. Germline CDR1 is SGHTA and CDR2 is FQGNSA. Trimming left V 5 bases short and J 4 bases short, with 8 bases between.

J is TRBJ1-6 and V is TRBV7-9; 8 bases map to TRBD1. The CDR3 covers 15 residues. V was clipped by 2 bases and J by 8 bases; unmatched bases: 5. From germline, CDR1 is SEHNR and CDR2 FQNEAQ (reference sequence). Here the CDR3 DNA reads TGTGCCAGCAGCTTAATGGCGACAGGGGATTCACCCCTCCACTTT. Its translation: CASSLMATGDSPLHF.

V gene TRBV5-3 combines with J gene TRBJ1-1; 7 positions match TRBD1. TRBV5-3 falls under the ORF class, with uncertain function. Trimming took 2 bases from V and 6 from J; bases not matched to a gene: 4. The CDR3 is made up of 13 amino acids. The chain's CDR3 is CARSFDREAEAFF. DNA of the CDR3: TGTGCCAGAAGCTTCGACAGGGAGGCTGAAGCTTTCTTT.

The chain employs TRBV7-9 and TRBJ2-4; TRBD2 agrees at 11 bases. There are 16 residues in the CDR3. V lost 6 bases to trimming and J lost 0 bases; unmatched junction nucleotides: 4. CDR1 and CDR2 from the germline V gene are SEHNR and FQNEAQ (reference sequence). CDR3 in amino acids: CASSKLAGVAKNIQYF. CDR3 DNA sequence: TGTGCCAGCAGTAAACTAGCGGGGGTAGCCAAAAACATTCAGTACTTC.

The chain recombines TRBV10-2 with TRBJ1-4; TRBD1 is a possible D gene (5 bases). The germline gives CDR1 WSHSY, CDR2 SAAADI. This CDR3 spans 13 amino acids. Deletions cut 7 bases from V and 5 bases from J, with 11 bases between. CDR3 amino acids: CASMRGENEKLFF. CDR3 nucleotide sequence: TGCGCCAGCATGCGGGGCGAAAATGAAAAACTGTTTTTT.